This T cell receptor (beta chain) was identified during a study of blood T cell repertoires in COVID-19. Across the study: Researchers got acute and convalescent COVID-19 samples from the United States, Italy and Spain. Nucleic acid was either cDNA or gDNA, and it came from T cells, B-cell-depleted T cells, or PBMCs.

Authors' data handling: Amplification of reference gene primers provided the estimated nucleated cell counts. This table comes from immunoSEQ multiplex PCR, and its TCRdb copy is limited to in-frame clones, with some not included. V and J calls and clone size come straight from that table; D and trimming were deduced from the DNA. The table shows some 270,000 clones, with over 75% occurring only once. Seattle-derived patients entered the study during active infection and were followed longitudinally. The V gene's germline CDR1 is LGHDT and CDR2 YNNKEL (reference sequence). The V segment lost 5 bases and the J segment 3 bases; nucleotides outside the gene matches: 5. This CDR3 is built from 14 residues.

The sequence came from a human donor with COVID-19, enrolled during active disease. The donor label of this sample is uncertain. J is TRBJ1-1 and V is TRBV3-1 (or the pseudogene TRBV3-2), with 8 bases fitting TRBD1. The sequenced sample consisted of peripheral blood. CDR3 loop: CASSRGQEDTEAFF. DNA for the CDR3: TGTGCCAGCAGCAGGGGACAGGAGGACACTGAAGCTTTCTTT.